These T cell receptor beta chains were read from a single sample in a study of T cell changes during pregnancy in multiple sclerosis. TCRdb's copy holds only in-frame clones and misses some; the assay was immunoSEQ multiplex PCR. This sample yields roughly 69,000 clones, of which around 90% are seen a single time; under 0.35% belongs to the top ten. The specimen comprised CD4+ T cells from peripheral blood mononuclear cells, sampled in the third trimester of pregnancy. These receptors were obtained from a female donor in good health, enrolled as a control in a pregnancy study. Each CDR3 is given with its conserved first and last residue. The D gene is left open where the match is weak. Rows give clone size only sometimes, using once, few, many, or a class for an expanded clone.

>TRBJ1-5|few|TRBV30|NA
TGTGCCTGGAGTGGGGGCAGGGGCAATCAGCCCCAGCATTTT
CAWSGGRGNQPQHF
>TRBJ2-7|NA|TRBV5-5|NA
TGTGCCAGCAGCTTGGGGGTAGGAGAATACGAGCAGTACTTC
CASSLGVGEYEQYF
>TRBJ2-5|NA|TRBV11-1|TRBD1
TGTGCCAGCAGCTTCCCAGGGGGCGGCGAGACCCAGTACTTC
CASSFPGGGETQYF
>TRBJ1-4|once|TRBV11-1|NA
TGTGCCAGCAGCTTAAGTGCAGGGGCTGATGAAAAACTGTTTTTT
CASSLSAGADEKLFF
>TRBJ1-1|NA|TRBV7-2|TRBD1
TGTGCCAGCAGGTTGACAGGGGGTTCTGAAGCTTTCTTT
CASRLTGGSEAFF
>TRBJ1-1|NA|TRBV4-3|NA
TGCGCCAGCAGCCAAGTCCCAGGGGAAACTGAAGCTTTCTTT
CASSQVPGETEAFF
>TRBJ2-3|NA|TRBV5-1|TRBD2
TGCGCCAGCAGGTCGAGCGGGACTAGCACAGATACGCAGTATTTT
CASRSSGTSTDTQYF
>TRBJ1-5|NA|TRBV18|NA
TGTGCCAGCTCACCGGCCAGGTACGGACAGCCCCAGCATTTT
CASSPARYGQPQHF
>TRBJ2-3|NA|TRBV2|NA
TGTGCCAGCAGTGGGGCCCGAAGTAGGGAGTTCACAGATACGCAGTATTTT
CASSGARSREFTDTQYF
>TRBJ2-7|NA|TRBV11-3|TRBD2
TGTGCCAGCAGCTTAGAGGGGGGGTACGAGCAGTACTTC
CASSLEGGYEQYF
>TRBJ1-2|NA|TRBV5-1|TRBD1
TGCGCCAGCAGCCTACAGGGGGAAAGTAACTATGGCTACACCTTC
CASSLQGESNYGYTF
>TRBJ1-1|NA|TRBV6-5|TRBD1
TGTGCCAGCAGGCGCGGGACAGTCACTGAAGCTTTCTTT
CASRRGTVTEAFF
>TRBJ1-5|NA|TRBV6-1|NA
TGTGCCAGCAGAACGGGGATTACTAGCAATCAGCCCCAGCATTTT
CASRTGITSNQPQHF
>TRBJ2-7|NA|TRBV5-4|TRBD2
TGTGCCAGCAGCCGGACTAGCTACGAGCAGTACTTC
CASSRTSYEQYF
>TRBJ1-2|once|TRBV19|TRBD1
TGTGCCAGTAGTATCCGGGACAGGGGAATTCTTAACGGCTACACCTTC
CASSIRDRGILNGYTF
>TRBJ1-4|NA|TRBV6-6|TRBD1
TGTGCCAGCAGTATACTACAGGGGGCAACTAATGAAAAACTGTTTTTT
CASSILQGATNEKLFF
>TRBJ2-5|NA|TRBV7-2|TRBD2
TGTGCCAGCAGCCTACGACTAGCGGGGTTGGCGGAGACCCAGTACTTC
CASSLRLAGLAETQYF
>TRBJ1-2|NA|TRBV4-1|TRBD1
TGCGCCAGCAGCCATCCGCTACAGGGGGGATATGGCTACACCTTC
CASSHPLQGGYGYTF
>TRBJ1-5|NA|TRBV13|NA
TGTGCCAGCAGCTTCCGTGGGGGGGGCGCAGGGCAGCCCCAGCATTTT
CASSFRGGGAGQPQHF
>TRBJ1-5|NA|TRBV2|TRBD1
TGTGCCAGCAGAGCAACAGGGGTCAATCAGCCCCAGCATTTT
CASRATGVNQPQHF
>TRBJ1-5|NA|TRBV19|NA
TGTGCCAGTAGTATCGTCTTAACTGAATTATCTCAGCCCCAGCATTTT
CASSIVLTELSQPQHF
>TRBJ2-1|NA|TRBV5-1|NA
TGCGCCAGCAGCTTGGGTGGCCACGCGGTCAATGAGCAGTTCTTC
CASSLGGHAVNEQFF
>TRBJ2-3|NA|TRBV4-1|NA
TGCGCCAGCAGCCAAGCGGGGGGCCTGGCCCTAGATACGCAGTATTTT
CASSQAGGLALDTQYF
>TRBJ1-1|NA|TRBV7-3|NA
TGTGCCAGCAGCCCCTCCCAGGGAGGCATTGAAGCTTTCTTT
CASSPSQGGIEAFF
>TRBJ1-3|NA|TRBV30|NA
TGTGCCTGGAGTGTACTTAGTCCGGGTATCTCTGGAAACACCATATATTTT
CAWSVLSPGISGNTIYF
>TRBJ2-3|NA|TRBV18|NA
TGTGCCAGCTCACCACCCCTTTCCGGGGGGCCTACGCAGTATTTT
CASSPPLSGGPTQYF
>TRBJ2-5|once|TRBV27|NA
TGTGCCAGCAGTTCCCGGGGAGAGACCCAGTACTTC
CASSSRGETQYF
>TRBJ1-1|NA|TRBV5-4|NA
TGTGCAGGAGGTATAGGCTCAAGTGAAGCTTTCTTT
CAGGIGSSEAFF
>TRBJ2-5|NA|TRBV29-1|TRBD1
TGCAGCGTTGATAGGACAGGGGCTGACCAGTACTTC
CSVDRTGADQYF
>TRBJ2-5|once|TRBV4-3|TRBD2
TGCGCCAGCAGCCAAGAGACTAGCGGGGATGAGACCCAGTACTTC
CASSQETSGDETQYF
>TRBJ2-3|NA|TRBV9|TRBD2
TGTGCCAGCAGCGTAGGGGCTAGCGGGAGCACAGATACGCAGTATTTT
CASSVGASGSTDTQYF
>TRBJ1-6|NA|TRBV11-3|TRBD1
TGTGCCAGCAGCTCCCTGGACAGGGTAATTTCACCCCTCCACTTT
CASSSLDRVISPLHF
>TRBJ1-1|NA|TRBV4-3|NA
TGCGCCAGCAGCCTAAGTCTGGACAGACTGCCGAACACTGAAGCTTTCTTT
CASSLSLDRLPNTEAFF
>TRBJ1-1|NA|TRBV30|TRBD1
TGTGCCTGGAACACAGGGGGCGGAGGCACTGAAGCTTTCTTT
CAWNTGGGGTEAFF
>TRBJ2-1|NA|TRBV4-1|NA
TGCGCCAGCAGCCGACAAGTGTACAATGAGCAGTTCTTC
CASSRQVYNEQFF
>TRBJ1-5|NA|TRBV30|NA
TGTGCCTGGAGTCCGACACGATATAGCAATCAGCCCCAGCATTTT
CAWSPTRYSNQPQHF
>TRBJ2-7|NA|TRBV6-6|TRBD1
TGTGCCAGCAGTCTAGGACAGGGGGCCTACGAGCAGTACTTC
CASSLGQGAYEQYF
>TRBJ2-6|once|TRBV27|NA
TGTGCCAGCAGTTTCTCCGGACATCACTCTGGGGCCAACGTCCTGACTTTC
CASSFSGHHSGANVLTF
>TRBJ2-7|NA|TRBV18|TRBD1
TGTGCCAGCTCACCTTCGGGACAGGGGGGATCCGAGCAGTACTTC
CASSPSGQGGSEQYF
>TRBJ2-3|NA|TRBV5-6|TRBD2
TGTGCCAGCAGCTTTAGCGGGGGGGAAGATACGCAGTATTTT
CASSFSGGEDTQYF
>TRBJ2-7|NA|TRBV4-2|TRBD2
TGTGCCAGCAGCCAAGATCTCGGGACTAGCGGGGCCTACGAGCAGTACTTC
CASSQDLGTSGAYEQYF
>TRBJ1-1|NA|TRBV7-9|NA
TGTGCCAGCAGCCCGAGACGGGGGGCGACTGAAGCTTTCTTT
CASSPRRGATEAFF
>TRBJ2-2|NA|TRBV13|TRBD1
TGTGCCAGCAGCTTCGACAGGGGGCCGACCGGGGAGCTGTTTTTT
CASSFDRGPTGELFF
>TRBJ1-1|NA|TRBV5-1|NA
TGCGCCAGCAGCCAATCCCAGGGTCTGAACGCTGAAGCTTTCTTT
CASSQSQGLNAEAFF
>TRBJ2-2|once|TRBV11-3|TRBD1
TGTGCCAGCAGCCAACCGACAGGGGGACTGACTAACACCGGGGAGCTGTTTTTT
CASSQPTGGLTNTGELFF